This T cell receptor beta chain is drawn from a study of cytomegalovirus exposure and HLA in healthy donors. For this clone: Its antigen is not known.

General study points: Among the CMV-associated chains, three were confirmed in vitro as specific for CMV antigens. Usually a TCR sequence was rare, but some public TCRs were found in many donors. The study listed 164 cytomegalovirus-associated TCR beta chains.

The method was immunoSEQ multiplex PCR; TCRdb's version includes in-frame clones alone and lacks a portion of them. The profile covers tens of thousands of clones, with 89% appearing a single time and 1% to 1.5% taken by the ten largest. These donors were members of the roughly 120-subject validation cohort, a group separate from the approximately 680-subject first cohort. This clonotype originated in a young woman in good health and CMV-seronegative. The sample taken for sequencing was PBMCs.

DNA for the CDR3: TGTGCCAGCTCACCCGGGACAGGGGGCGCCCCTTACGAGCAGTACTTC. Encoded protein: CASSPGTGGAPYEQYF. This chain links TRBV18 with TRBJ2-7; 12 positions agree with TRBD1. Looked up from germline, CDR1 is KGHSH and CDR2 is LQKENI. V lost 3 bases and J lost 4; bases outside the gene matches: 7. The CDR3 is 16 amino acids.